This T cell receptor beta chain was identified during a study of TIL therapy for anti-PD-1-resistant metastatic lung cancer. Across the study: Most patients had lung adenocarcinoma. Study-level findings and limits: Many TIL product clones were absent from baseline tumor, suggesting clonal contraction. Patients were highly selected, enriched for treatment-naive, never-smoker and oncogene-addicted cases.

This was the immunoSEQ v3 assay. Survey-level samples got about 2 million read pairs; deep-level samples got about 5-6.5 million. Some clones are missing from TCRdb's copy, which holds only in-frame ones; the method was immunoSEQ multiplex PCR. This table holds some 2,400 clones, 73% found once. As to this clone: What it recognizes is unknown.

The time point denotes: pre-treatment sample, taken before nivolumab and TIL therapy. Most excised metastases sampled were pleural nodules or supraclavicular lymph nodes. Deletions cut 1 base from V and 0 bases from J, with 10 bases between. This CDR3 spans 16 amino acids. Germline-derived CDR1 and CDR2 are SNHLY and FYNNEI. This TCR was recovered from a person aged 25-80 years with non-small cell lung cancer. Some clones in this sample may be carry-over from other donors' samples. The V gene is TRBV2, the J gene TRBJ1-3; D gene uncertain. The starting material was tumor tissue, obtained at baseline. Here the CDR3 reads CASSEGRVDSGNTIYF. CDR3 bases: TGTGCCAGCAGTGAAGGGCGGGTCGACTCTGGAAACACCATATATTTT.